Given below is one T cell receptor (beta chain) in context. The antigen remains unidentified. The sample comes from a study of CD8 T cells in ankylosing spondylitis. Quantitative 5'-RACE with molecular barcodes was used to make the TCR beta libraries. TCRdb ran MiXCR on the 5' RACE reads and lists one entry per CDR3 protein. The repertoire holds approximately 210,000 distinct CDR3 sequences, with roughly 13% as singletons. Overall study results and limits: Earlier reports found some motif variants in synovial fluid and blood in reactive arthritis. Researchers report that disease-linked clones proved CD8+ and relatively rare in peripheral blood. What seemed typical of ankylosing spondylitis blood was a TCR beta motif built from roughly 8 highly homologous variants.

The CDR3 spans 14 residues. V gave up 3 bases and J gave up 4 bases, with 13 bases separating them. CDR1 MDHEN and CDR2 SYDVKM come from the germline V gene. This TCR came from a male donor with ankylosing spondylitis or in good health (not recorded which). V gene TRBV28 combines with J gene TRBJ2-7; D not resolved. Sample: blood, either unsorted or a sorted T cell fraction (not recorded which). The CDR3, as DNA: TGTGCCAGCAGTTTGGCAGAACTTTATTACGAGCAGTACTTC. It yields the protein CASSLAELYYEQYF.